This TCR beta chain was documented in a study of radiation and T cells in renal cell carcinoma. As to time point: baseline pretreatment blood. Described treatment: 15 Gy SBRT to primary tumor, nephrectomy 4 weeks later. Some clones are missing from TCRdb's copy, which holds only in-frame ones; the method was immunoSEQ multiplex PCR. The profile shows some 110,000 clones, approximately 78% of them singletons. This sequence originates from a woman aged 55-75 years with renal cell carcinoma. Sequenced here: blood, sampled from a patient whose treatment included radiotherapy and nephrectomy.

In DNA form, the CDR3 reads TGTGCCATCCAGGATTATGGGAGAGATCAGCCCCAGCATTTT. Translation gives CAIQDYGRDQPQHF. The rearrangement links TRBV10-3 to TRBJ1-5; D call uncertain. The V gene's germline CDR1 is ENHRY and CDR2 SYGVKD. V was trimmed by 8 bases and J by 5 bases, leaving 16 bases between them. The CDR3 covers 14 residues.